This TCR beta chain was recorded in a study of blood T cell repertoires in COVID-19. The ends were cut back, 3 bases at V and 0 bases at J, with 6 bases in the middle. The germline V gene has CDR1 DFQATT and CDR2 SNEGSKA (reference sequence). CDR3 size: 13 residues. Study processing details: Researchers report that nucleated cell counts were estimated from reference gene primer amplification. TCRdb's table, derived via immunoSEQ multiplex PCR, lists solely in-frame clones and lacks some. V, J and clone size are taken as reported in that table, and D and trimming were inferred from the DNA itself. The sample includes 150,000 to 170,000 clones, around 74% of them seen just once.

The material sequenced was peripheral blood. The chain has TRBV20-1 and TRBJ1-5; no reliable D call. The source is a woman older than 75 with acute or convalescent COVID-19. The CDR3 region has the DNA TGCAGTGCTAGTACAGTTAGCAATCAGCCCCAGCATTTT. As protein: CSASTVSNQPQHF.